These T cell receptor beta chains were read from a single sample in a study of cytomegalovirus exposure and HLA in healthy donors. Sequencing was performed with immunoSEQ multiplex PCR; in TCRdb, only in-frame clones are kept and a portion is missing. The sample includes roughly 180,000 clones, about 82% of them seen just once. Sequencing used PBMCs. The receptor set was obtained from a woman aged 30 to 39 in good health and CMV-seronegative. The conserved cysteine and the conserved F or W are not part of the CDR3 here. The order of the fields is V gene, clone size, CDR3 protein. Not every row has a clone size; where given, it reads once, few, many or a size class.

v_gene: TRBV13
abundance: few
CDR3aa: ASSLVQGAARGYT

v_gene: TRBV5-1
abundance: .
CDR3aa: ASSSRPGTSKYEQY

v_gene: TRBV19
abundance: few
CDR3aa: ASSGGGFVTDTQY

v_gene: TRBV18
abundance: once
CDR3aa: ASSPISTEAF

v_gene: TRBV5-1
abundance: .
CDR3aa: ASSFPGGEETQY

v_gene: TRBV7-2
abundance: .
CDR3aa: ASSLLASAGELF

v_gene: TRBV7-3
abundance: once
CDR3aa: ASSLQGSPSGANVLT

v_gene: TRBV5-4
abundance: once
CDR3aa: ASSSRTGHAEKLF

v_gene: TRBV6-5
abundance: .
CDR3aa: ASSYSGTLGGQY

v_gene: TRBV30
abundance: .
CDR3aa: AWSNGLLRGNNEQF

v_gene: TRBV30
abundance: few
CDR3aa: AWSVEQGGETQY

v_gene: TRBV7-8
abundance: .
CDR3aa: ASSSIGGPQETQY

v_gene: TRBV7-2
abundance: .
CDR3aa: ASSLPSGGNEQF

v_gene: TRBV6-4
abundance: few
CDR3aa: ASSPGGTGELF

v_gene: TRBV5-1
abundance: .
CDR3aa: ASSWDTSSYNEQF

v_gene: TRBV19
abundance: .
CDR3aa: ASSIVVGGTYEQY

v_gene: TRBV13
abundance: .
CDR3aa: ASSLVGTGASSYEQY

v_gene: TRBV5-6
abundance: .
CDR3aa: ASSFYRDEREKLF

v_gene: TRBV19
abundance: .
CDR3aa: ASNPGEGNQPQH

v_gene: TRBV15
abundance: .
CDR3aa: ATSLKGVGTEAF

v_gene: TRBV6-1
abundance: .
CDR3aa: ASSEVGAGGLLYGYT

v_gene: TRBV5-1
abundance: .
CDR3aa: ASSLGLARGPDTQY

v_gene: TRBV15
abundance: .
CDR3aa: ATSRDRRGGSTDTQY

v_gene: TRBV29-1
abundance: .
CDR3aa: SHRFTDTQY

v_gene: TRBV15
abundance: .
CDR3aa: ATSRDPNSHQPQH

v_gene: TRBV6-1
abundance: .
CDR3aa: ASSETPPGSGNTIY

v_gene: TRBV9
abundance: .
CDR3aa: ASSVGTGAKLNTEAF

v_gene: TRBV2
abundance: .
CDR3aa: ATFGTRQGGNEKLF

v_gene: TRBV6-1
abundance: .
CDR3aa: ASRRDRENEKLF

v_gene: TRBV7-2
abundance: once
CDR3aa: ASSLGQWDYGYT

v_gene: TRBV9
abundance: .
CDR3aa: ASSVFGQRGGSDTQY

v_gene: TRBV7-8
abundance: .
CDR3aa: ASSLLRGNTGELF

v_gene: TRBV19
abundance: few
CDR3aa: ASSRGQGRAYEQY

v_gene: TRBV5-4
abundance: .
CDR3aa: ASSWDSYEQY

v_gene: TRBV4-2
abundance: .
CDR3aa: ASSQTGTNEKLF

v_gene: TRBV7-8
abundance: .
CDR3aa: ASSALAGGNSGNTIY

v_gene: TRBV5-4
abundance: .
CDR3aa: ASSLAGFPEQY

v_gene: TRBV19
abundance: .
CDR3aa: ASSIGGRDEKLF

v_gene: TRBV6-6
abundance: .
CDR3aa: AGQSEPNTEAF

v_gene: TRBV27
abundance: .
CDR3aa: ASSLPRGGPMNEQF

v_gene: TRBV9
abundance: .
CDR3aa: ASSVASVTDTQY

v_gene: TRBV9
abundance: .
CDR3aa: ASSVATGGTEAF

v_gene: TRBV19
abundance: .
CDR3aa: ASSISRRQETQY

v_gene: TRBV28
abundance: .
CDR3aa: ASSGHSGGTNTGELF

v_gene: TRBV2
abundance: .
CDR3aa: ASSPPGSGYYGYT

v_gene: TRBV19
abundance: .
CDR3aa: ASSHRGLNYGYT

v_gene: TRBV19
abundance: .
CDR3aa: ASSITAWTARKYQPQH